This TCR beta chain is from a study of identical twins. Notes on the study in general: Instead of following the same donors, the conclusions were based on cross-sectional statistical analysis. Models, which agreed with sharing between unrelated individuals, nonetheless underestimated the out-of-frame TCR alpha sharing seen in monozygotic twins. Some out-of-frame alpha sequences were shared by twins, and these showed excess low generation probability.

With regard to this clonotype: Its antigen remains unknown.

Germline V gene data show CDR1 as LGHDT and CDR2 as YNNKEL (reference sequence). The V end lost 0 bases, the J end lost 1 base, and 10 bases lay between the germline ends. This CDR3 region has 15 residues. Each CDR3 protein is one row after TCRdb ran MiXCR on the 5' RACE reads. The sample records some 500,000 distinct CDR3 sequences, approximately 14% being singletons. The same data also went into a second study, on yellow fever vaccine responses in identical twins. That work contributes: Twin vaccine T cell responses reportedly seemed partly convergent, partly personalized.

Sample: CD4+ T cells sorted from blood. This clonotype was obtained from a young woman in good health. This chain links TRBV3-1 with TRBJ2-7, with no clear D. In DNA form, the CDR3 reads TGTGCCAGCAGCCAAGAGAGATTGGTATCCTACGAGCAGTACTTC. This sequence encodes CASSQERLVSYEQYF.